These T cell receptor beta chains were read from a single sample in a study of T cell repertoires in cytomegalovirus infection. TCRdb analysed the reads with MiXCR anew, one entry per CDR3 protein. This table holds some 560,000 distinct CDR3 sequences, roughly 43% found once. No antigen has been assigned to these receptors. The input for sequencing was cultured PBMCs, taken from culture after CMV antigen stimulation. Receptor source: a human donor in good health (CMV status not recorded). Some clones in this sample may be carry-over from other donors' samples. Both conserved end residues are part of each CDR3. A D gene is named only where the DNA matches it firmly. Some rows mark clone size as missing; the rest say once, few, many or name a class of expanded clone.

>16|.|TRBV6-1|.|TRBJ1-5
CASSVGTLYSNQPQHF
TGTGCCAGCAGTGTCGGGACATTGTATAGCAATCAGCCCCAGCATTTT
>12|TRBD1|TRBV7-8|few|TRBJ1-1
CASSPQGVEAFF
TGTGCCAGCAGCCCGCAGGGGGTGGAAGCTTTCTTT
>14|.|TRBV27|.|TRBJ2-7
CASRKSGSSYEQYF
TGTGCCAGCAGAAAATCCGGGAGCTCCTACGAGCAGTACTTC
>13|.|TRBV6-2/TRBV6-3|.|TRBJ2-3
CASTRDGTDTQYF
TGTGCCAGCACTCGCGACGGCACAGATACGCAGTATTTT
>14|.|TRBV6-2/TRBV6-3|.|TRBJ2-7
CASSSWQAANEQYF
TGTGCCAGCAGTTCGTGGCAGGCGGCAAACGAGCAGTACTTC
>15|.|TRBV6-8|.|TRBJ2-3
CASSYKGPGADTQYF
TGTGCCAGCAGTTACAAGGGCCCTGGTGCAGATACGCAGTATTTT
>14|.|TRBV6-1|few|TRBJ2-3
CASRASTVGGTQYF
TGTGCCAGCAGGGCTAGCACCGTGGGGGGTACGCAGTATTTT
>15|TRBD2|TRBV29-1|few|TRBJ2-5
CSVRTSGRAWETQYF
TGCAGCGTCCGGACTAGCGGGAGGGCCTGGGAGACCCAGTACTTC
>16|.|TRBV5-6|once|TRBJ2-1
CASSLPLPISYNEQFF
TGTGCCAGCAGCTTACCCCTCCCGATCTCCTACAATGAGCAGTTCTTC
>16|.|TRBV6-5|once|TRBJ2-1
CASSKPPGARYNEQFF
TGTGCCAGCAGTAAGCCCCCAGGGGCGCGCTACAATGAGCAGTTCTTC
>14|.|TRBV27|few|TRBJ1-5
CASSIGPVNQPQHF
TGTGCCAGCAGTATCGGGCCCGTAAATCAGCCCCAGCATTTT
>12|.|TRBV25-1|.|TRBJ2-1
CASSPGAIVQFF
TGTGCCAGCAGTCCCGGGGCCATCGTGCAGTTCTTC
>17|TRBD2|TRBV23-1|.|TRBJ2-3
CASSQPETSGGADTQYF
TGCGCCAGCAGTCAACCTGAGACTAGCGGGGGAGCAGATACGCAGTATTTT
>13|TRBD2|TRBV6-1|.|TRBJ2-1
CASGGGNTGEQFF
TGTGCCAGCGGGGGGGGTAATACCGGTGAGCAGTTCTTC